This TCR beta chain was recovered during a study of cytomegalovirus exposure and HLA in healthy donors. Study-level points and caveats: The authors excluded some V segments, including TRBV6-2 and TRBV6-3, as indistinguishable.

PCR primers comprised 60 Vbeta and 13 Jbeta primers. Assay: immunoSEQ multiplex PCR; the TCRdb copy retains only in-frame clones and omits some. The table records over 100,000 clones, roughly 67% of them present only once. This clone was counted a few times. Its antigen is still unknown. CDR3 length: 16 residues. With V trimmed by 1 base and J by 5 bases, 3 bases remained unmatched. Germline V gene sequence: CDR1 LNHDA, CDR2 SQIVND (reference sequence). The material sequenced was PBMCs. The chain combines TRBV19 with TRBJ1-5; 12 nucleotides agree with TRBD1. This sequence was found in a man aged 35 to 55 in good health and CMV-seronegative. CDR3 region: CASSIVGTGGHQPQHF. Written as DNA, the CDR3 is TGTGCCAGTAGTATAGTAGGGACAGGGGGCCATCAGCCCCAGCATTTT.